The clone carrying this T cell receptor beta chain was detected a few times. The sample originates from a study of response to subunit inactivated influenza vaccine. The V end was cut by 6 bases, the J end by 3 bases, with 5 bases between. The CDR3 sequence is 10 residues long. The germline CDR1 and CDR2 sequences are DFQATT and SNEGSKA (reference sequence). TCRdb redid the calling of the RT-PCR reads with MiXCR, one entry per CDR3 protein. The sample lists hundreds of thousands of distinct CDR3 sequences, less than 20% occurring once. The chain couples TRBV20-1 to TRBJ2-5; D is uncertain. This receptor was identified in a man in his forties or fifties who received an inactivated influenza vaccine. Sequences were derived from PBMCs from blood, sampled about 5 days after vaccination. CDR3 sequence reads: CSAAEETQYF. The CDR3 DNA reads TGCAGTGCGGCAGAAGAGACCCAGTACTTC.